This T cell receptor beta chain stems from a study of human T cells and chemical hapten exposure. Study information: Per-sample variation in TCR yield stemmed mainly from small pooled library volume differences.

One entry per CDR3 protein results from TCRdb running MiXCR on the RACE reads. The repertoire has about 80,000 distinct CDR3 sequences, 12% to 15% of them found once; the top ten carry roughly 4.6%. This clonotype was detected only a few times. The time point here: pre-sensitization, week 0. Treatment meaning: therapeutic diphenylcyclopropenone sensitization with weekly scalp DPC. The template was total RNA from unfractionated whole blood. This CDR3 has 17 amino acids. V dropped 5 bases and J dropped 2; count of bases not matched to a gene: 9. Germline CDR1 and CDR2: MNHEY and SVGAGI. The sample here was whole blood, taken in connection with sensitization to the hapten diphenylcyclopropenone (DPC). The clonotype originates from a woman aged 50 to 60 with alopecia areata. Some clones in this sample may be carry-over from other donors' samples. This chain links TRBV6-5 with TRBJ2-3; 11 bases align to TRBD2. Here the CDR3 DNA reads TGTGCCAGCAGTACTGCCGTGACTAGCGGGAACACAGATACGCAGTATTTT. The encoded protein is CASSTAVTSGNTDTQYF.